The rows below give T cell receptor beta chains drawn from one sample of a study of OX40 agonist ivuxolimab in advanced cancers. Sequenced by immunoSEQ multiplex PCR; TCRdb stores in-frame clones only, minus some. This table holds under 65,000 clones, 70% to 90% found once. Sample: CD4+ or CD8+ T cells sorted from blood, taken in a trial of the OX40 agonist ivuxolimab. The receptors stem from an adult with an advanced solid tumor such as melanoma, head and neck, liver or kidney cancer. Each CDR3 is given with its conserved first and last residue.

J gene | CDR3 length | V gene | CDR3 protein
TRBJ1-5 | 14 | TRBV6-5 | CASSSGKSNQPQHF
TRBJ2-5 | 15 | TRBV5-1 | CASSLEGLGQETQYF
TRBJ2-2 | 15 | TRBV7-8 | CASSPRTGSTGELFF
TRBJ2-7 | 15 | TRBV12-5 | CASGLTPGGSHEQYF
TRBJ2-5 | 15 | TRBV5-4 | CASEWRGATQETQYF
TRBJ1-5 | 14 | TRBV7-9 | CASSLRGSNQPQHF
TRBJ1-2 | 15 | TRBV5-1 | CASSLALQGAGGYTF
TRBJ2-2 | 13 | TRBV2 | CASSGLGTGELFF
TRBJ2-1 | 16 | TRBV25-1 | CASSEQAGVSYNEQFF
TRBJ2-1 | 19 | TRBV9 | CASSSVPSALLREYNEQFF
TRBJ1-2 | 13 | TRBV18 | CASTEGGGYGYTF
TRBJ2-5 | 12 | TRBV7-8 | CASSQGQETQYF
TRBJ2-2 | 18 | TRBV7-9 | CASSSGPFGRGWTGELFF
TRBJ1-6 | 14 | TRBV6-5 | CASSRGAGRSPLHF
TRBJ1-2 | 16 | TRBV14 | CASSPEFGTGNYGYTF
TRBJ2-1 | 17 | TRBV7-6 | CASSLVPTSGGASEQFF
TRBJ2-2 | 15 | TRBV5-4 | CASSLAGINTGELFF
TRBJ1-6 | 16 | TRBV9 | CASSLRQSPSNSPLHF
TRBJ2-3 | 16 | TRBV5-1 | CASSLEGLAGGDTQYF
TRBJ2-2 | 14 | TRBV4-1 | CASSQVPVGGELFF
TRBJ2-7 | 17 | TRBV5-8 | CASSFINKDSGAYEQYF
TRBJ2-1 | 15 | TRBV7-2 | CASSSRLAGGNEQFF
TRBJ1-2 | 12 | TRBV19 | CASSRVNYGYTF
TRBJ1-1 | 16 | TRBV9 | CASSTSGTVRYTEAFF
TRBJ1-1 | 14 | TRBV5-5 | CASVRGHMNTEAFF
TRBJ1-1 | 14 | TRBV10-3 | CAIGQGGGATEAFF
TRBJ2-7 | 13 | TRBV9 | CASSVEGAREQYF
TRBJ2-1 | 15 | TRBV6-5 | CASTISGGAYNEQFF
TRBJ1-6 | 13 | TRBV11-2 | CASSLFGESPLHF
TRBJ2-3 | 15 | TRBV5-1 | CASSFSGGATDTQYF
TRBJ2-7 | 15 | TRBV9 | CASSVAWGNTAEQYF
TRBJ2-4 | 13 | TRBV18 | CASSPSRGNIQYF
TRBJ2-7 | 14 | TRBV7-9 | CASSLRGEDYEQYF
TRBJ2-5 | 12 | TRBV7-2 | CASSQWGGTQYF
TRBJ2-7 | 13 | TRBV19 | CASSIGLLYEQYF
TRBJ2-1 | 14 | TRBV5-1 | CASSLGDLYNEQFF
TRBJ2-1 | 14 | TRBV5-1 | CASSFGQTYNEQFF
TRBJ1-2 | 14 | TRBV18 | CASSPNTGAVGYTF
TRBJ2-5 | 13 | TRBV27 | CASSPAEGETQYF
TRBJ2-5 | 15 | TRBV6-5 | CASRNPGLGRETQYF
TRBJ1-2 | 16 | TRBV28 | CASSLLGAALGILYTF
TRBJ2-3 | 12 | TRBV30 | CARHDSGDTQYF
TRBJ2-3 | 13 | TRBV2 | CASRKTAENTQYF
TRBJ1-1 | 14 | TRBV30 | CASNRGQRDTEAFF
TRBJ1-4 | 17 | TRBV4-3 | CASSQGDQTQTNEKLFF
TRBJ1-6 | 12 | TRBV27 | CASSLFNSPLHF
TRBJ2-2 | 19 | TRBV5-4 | CASSRTALGGPRGTGELFF
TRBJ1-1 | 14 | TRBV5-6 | CASSPQGRNTEAFF
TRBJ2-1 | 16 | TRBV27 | CASSFQTGRTYNEQFF
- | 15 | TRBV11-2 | CASSLLGTSPYEQYF
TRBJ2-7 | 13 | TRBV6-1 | CASRWTGIYEQYF
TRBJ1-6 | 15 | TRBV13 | CASSFRQDHNSPLHF
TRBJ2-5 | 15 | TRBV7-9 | CASSWDSPVRETQYF
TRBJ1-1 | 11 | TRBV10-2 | CASSESSEAFF
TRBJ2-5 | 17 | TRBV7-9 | CASSLASPPTHIETQYF
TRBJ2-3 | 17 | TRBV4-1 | CASSQVVAGGPTDTQYF
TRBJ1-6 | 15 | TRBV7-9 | CASSTGTLTGPPLHF
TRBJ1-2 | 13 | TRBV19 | CASTTGGDYGYTF